A selection of T cell receptor beta chains follows, all from one sample in a study of cytomegalovirus exposure and HLA in healthy donors. Repertoires were generated with immunoSEQ multiplex PCR, while TCRdb's copy carries only in-frame clones and drops some. The sample includes about 60,000 clones, approximately 96% of them seen just once. The sequencing input was PBMCs. All receptors derive from a young man in good health and CMV-seronegative. Each CDR3 is given with its conserved first and last residue. A D gene is named only where the DNA matches it firmly. Clone size is not always given. Where it is, it says once, few, many or a class for expanded clones.

j_gene,abundance,d_gene,len,v_gene,CDR3nt,CDR3aa
TRBJ2-3,NA,NA,15,TRBV25-1,TGTGCCAGCAGTGAATCTCATGCGATCGCAGATACGCAGTATTTT,CASSESHAIADTQYF
TRBJ2-5,NA,TRBD2,16,TRBV5-4,TGTGCCAGCAGCCTGGGACTAGCGGGAGCTGGAGAGACCCAGTACTTC,CASSLGLAGAGETQYF
TRBJ1-2,NA,NA,16,TRBV7-9,TGTGCCAGCAGCGTAGAAGACCGGGACACTCGAAACGGCTACACCTTC,CASSVEDRDTRNGYTF
TRBJ2-7,NA,TRBD2,16,TRBV5-4,TGTGCCAGCCGCCCGGCTAGCGGGAGAGGGGGCTACGAGCAGTACTTC,CASRPASGRGGYEQYF
TRBJ2-3,NA,NA,15,TRBV15,TGTGCCACCAGCAGGGGCGGGACAGACACAGATACGCAGTATTTT,CATSRGGTDTDTQYF
TRBJ2-3,NA,TRBD2,16,TRBV9,TGTGCCAGCAGCGGGACTAGCGGGGAGCCGGCGGATACGCAGTATTTT,CASSGTSGEPADTQYF
TRBJ1-4,NA,NA,15,TRBV9,TGTGCCAGCAGCTCCGGACAGATCTCTAATGAAAAACTGTTTTTT,CASSSGQISNEKLFF
TRBJ1-1,NA,NA,16,TRBV6-1,TGTGCCAGCAGCGAAGGGGCCTTGGGAGGGGTGATTGAAGCTTTCTTT,CASSEGALGGVIEAFF
TRBJ2-3,NA,TRBD2,17,TRBV6-1,TGTGCCAGCAGTGGCCGGACTAGCGGGAGAGTTACAGATACGCAGTATTTT,CASSGRTSGRVTDTQYF
TRBJ1-5,NA,TRBD1,14,TRBV18,TGTGCCAGCTCATCGGGACAGGGAAATCAGCCCCAGCATTTT,CASSSGQGNQPQHF
TRBJ2-7,NA,NA,12,TRBV6-1,TGTGCCAGCAGCCGGGGTGTCGACGAGCAGTACTTC,CASSRGVDEQYF
TRBJ2-7,NA,TRBD1,14,TRBV6-1,TGTGCCAGCAGCCTAGTGACAGGGAGTGGCGAGCAGTACTTC,CASSLVTGSGEQYF
TRBJ1-3,NA,NA,15,TRBV11-2,TGTGCCAGCAGCCTGGCAGGGTACTCTGGAAACACCATATATTTT,CASSLAGYSGNTIYF
TRBJ2-4,few,TRBD1,13,TRBV29-1,TGCAGCGTCGGGACAGACCTCGCGCACATTCAGTACTTC,CSVGTDLAHIQYF
TRBJ2-3,NA,NA,13,TRBV5-1,TGCGCCAGCAGCCCGCAGGGGGGAGATACGCAGTATTTT,CASSPQGGDTQYF
TRBJ2-7,NA,NA,14,TRBV28,TGTGCCAGCAGTTTTTTTAACAGGGCCTACGAGCAGTACTTC,CASSFFNRAYEQYF
TRBJ2-7,once,TRBD2,15,TRBV7-2,TGTGCCAGCAGCTTAGAAGGGACTAGCGGGAGGTGGCGGTACTTC,CASSLEGTSGRWRYF
TRBJ2-7,NA,NA,15,TRBV5-4,TGTGCCAGCAGCGACGGGGGCAGGGGGATTTACGAGCAGTACTTC,CASSDGGRGIYEQYF
TRBJ2-1,NA,TRBD1,17,TRBV18,TGTGCCAGCTCACTCAACAGGGGCCGGGTCTCCTACAATGAGCAGTTCTTC,CASSLNRGRVSYNEQFF
TRBJ1-4,once,TRBD1,15,TRBV27,TGTGCCAGCAGTCTCCTCAGGGGGAACCGTGAAAAACTGTTTTTT,CASSLLRGNREKLFF
TRBJ2-3,NA,NA,14,TRBV5-6,TGTGCCAGCAGCCCGTGGACTACTACAGATACGCAGTATTTT,CASSPWTTTDTQYF
TRBJ2-1,NA,TRBD2,15,TRBV27,TGTGCCAGCAGCCCGGGACTAAATCCCTACAATGAGCAGTTCTTC,CASSPGLNPYNEQFF
TRBJ2-1,NA,TRBD2,14,TRBV4-1,TGCGCCAGCAGCCACCTTCGACTAGCGAATGAGCAGTTCTTC,CASSHLRLANEQFF
TRBJ2-1,NA,NA,16,TRBV27,TGTGCCAGCAGTCCCCACCCTGCGGTAGCCTACAATGAGCAGTTCTTC,CASSPHPAVAYNEQFF
TRBJ2-2,NA,TRBD1,15,TRBV7-2,TGTGCCAGCAGCTTTGGGACAGGACGGAACGGGGAGCTGTTTTTT,CASSFGTGRNGELFF
TRBJ2-7,NA,NA,12,TRBV7-9,TGTGCCAGCAGCATCGCGACAGACGAGCAGTACTTC,CASSIATDEQYF
TRBJ2-2,NA,NA,17,TRBV21-1,TGTGCCAGCAGGGGGCGTAGCGGGAGGGCGAACACCGGGGAGCTGTTTTTT,CASRGRSGRANTGELFF
TRBJ2-1,NA,NA,17,TRBV21-1,TGTGCCAGCACCACGACTAGCGCGAAATCCTCCTACAATGAGCAGTTCTTC,CASTTTSAKSSYNEQFF
TRBJ1-5,NA,TRBD1,15,TRBV7-3,TGTGCCAGCAGCTCTCCAGACAGGGTCACTCAGCCCCAGCATTTT,CASSSPDRVTQPQHF
TRBJ2-7,NA,NA,16,TRBV10-1,TGCGCCAGCAGTGATATATTATCAGGGAATCCCTACGAGCAGTACTTC,CASSDILSGNPYEQYF
TRBJ1-1,once,NA,12,TRBV30,TGTGCCTGGAGTCGTATGAACACTGAAGCTTTCTTT,CAWSRMNTEAFF
TRBJ2-7,NA,NA,13,TRBV2,TGTGCCAGCAGTAGACAAGAGCCCTACGAGCAGTACTTC,CASSRQEPYEQYF